This T cell receptor beta chain appears in the sequencing data of a study of technical replicates of blood from several donors (dated by TCRdb to about 2017). The method behind the library was the immunoSEQ multiplex PCR assay. Here the immuneACCESS table is served through TCRdb, limited to in-frame sequences with V and J called. Missing clones are a known gap in these copies; in checked studies unresolved V genes cover under half, and the rest lacks a known reason. In this sample the table shows around 61,000 clones, 75% to 90% of which occur a single time. The ten biggest clones cover more than 4.5% of the sample. CDR1 and CDR2, looked up from the germline V gene, are SGHTA and FQGNSA. The CDR3 sequence holds 18 residues, the cysteine and phenylalanine included. The CDR3 DNA has 54 bases and is translated from base 1. V drops 0 bases and J drops 7 bases, leaving 19 bases in between. This clone was picked up a small number of times. Its binding antigen is unknown. The record has no base qualities; no much larger clone is one base away.

The receptor comes from a human donor in good health. Some clones in this sample may be carry-over from other donors' samples. Input material: PBMCs. The chain links TRBV7-2 with TRBJ1-6, and the D gene may be TRBD1, 5 bases matching. CDR3 sequence: CASSLAGVMGFENSPLHF. The nucleotide sequence reads as follows: TGTGCCAGCAGCTTAGCAGGGGTTATGGGCTTCGAGAATTCACCCCTCCACTTT.